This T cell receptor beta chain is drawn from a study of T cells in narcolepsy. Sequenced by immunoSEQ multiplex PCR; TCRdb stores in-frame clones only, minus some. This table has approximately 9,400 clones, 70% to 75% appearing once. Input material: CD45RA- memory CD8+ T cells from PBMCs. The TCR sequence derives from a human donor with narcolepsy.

The CDR3 coding sequence is TGCGCCAGCAGCGCGGCCGTCGGGCACACAGATACGCAGTATTTT. Residues: CASSAAVGHTDTQYF. V is TRBV4-3 and J is TRBJ2-3; D remains unclear. Trimming pared 5 bases from V and 2 bases from J, leaving 14 bases between. Germline CDR1 is LGHNA and CDR2 is YSLEER. This CDR3 spans 15 amino acids.